This TCR beta chain emerged from a study of blood T cell repertoires in COVID-19. The germline CDR1 and CDR2 sequences are PRHDT and FYEKMQ (reference sequence). The CDR3 has 15 residues. The V and J ends lost 3 bases and 2 bases, in that order; junction bases with no gene match: 5. In the study's own analysis: Cell counts per sample came from amplifying reference gene primers. Data came from immunoSEQ multiplex PCR; TCRdb stores just in-frame clones and leaves some out. V and J calls and clone size are those listed in that table; D and trimming were worked out from the DNA. The data contain some 350,000 clones, more than 85% of them singletons.

The sequence came from a human donor in a cohort sampled during active COVID-19. The sample taken for sequencing was peripheral blood. V is TRBV13 and J is TRBJ2-3, with 7 bases lining up with TRBD1. The CDR3, as DNA: TGTGCCAGCAGCTTGGAGACAGGGAACACAGATACGCAGTATTTT. This sequence encodes CASSLETGNTDTQYF.